Following are 15 T cell receptor beta chains from one sample sequenced in a study of T-cell reconstitution after alpha-beta-depleted transplantation in children. Unique molecular identifiers were used in preparing the TCRbeta library. TCRdb redid the calling of the PCR reads with MiXCR, one entry per CDR3 protein. The sample shows around 600,000 distinct CDR3 sequences, more than 20% of them seen only once. Sequences were derived from PBMCs, mostly from graft donor cells, sampled 360 days after TCRalphabeta/CD19-depleted stem cell transplant. The receptors were gathered from a boy younger than two who had a stem cell transplant for acute myeloid leukemia, so the T cells may come from the graft donor.

This clonotype was observed a handful of times. This sequence joins TRBV12-3 or TRBV12-4 and TRBJ2-3; possibly TRBD2 for D (5 bases). V shed 5 bases and J shed 2 bases, with 11 bases lying between them. The CDR3 spans 14 residues. CDR3 DNA: TGTGCCAGCAGTCCAAGGAGGACCACAGATACGCAGTATTTT. It translates to CASSPRRTTDTQYF.

This clonotype has ten or more counts. The chain employs TRBV20-1 and TRBJ2-7, with D possibly TRBD1 on 6 matching bases. This CDR3 is 14 amino acids long. CDR1 and CDR2 (germline): DFQATT, SNEGSKA (reference sequence). The V gene lost 0 bases and the J gene lost 2 bases, with 11 bases spanning the gap. The CDR3 protein is CSARDLGTPYEQYV. For the CDR3, the DNA is TGCAGTGCTAGAGATCTCGGGACACCCTACGAGCAGTACGTC.

The V gene is TRBV7-2, the J gene TRBJ1-2; D unclear. The V end lost 5 bases, the J end lost 2 bases, and 9 bases lay between the germline ends. The germline V gene has CDR1 SGHTA and CDR2 FQGNSA. This CDR3 region has 13 residues. CDR3 protein: CASSLHANYGYTF. CDR3 bases: TGTGCCAGCAGCCTACACGCAAACTATGGCTACACCTTC.

This rearrangement joins TRBV5-6 to TRBJ2-7, with D maybe TRBD1 (5 bases). The V gene lost 0 bases and the J gene lost 4 bases, with 11 bases spanning the gap. This CDR3 comprises 14 residues. In germline, CDR1 is SGHDT, CDR2 YYEEEE. CDR3 coding DNA: TGTGCCAGCAGCTTGGGACAGCGAACTTACGAGCAGTACGTC. Amino acid sequence: CASSLGQRTYEQYV.

In DNA, the CDR3 is TGTGCCAGCAGCCCATCGAATCAGGGTTATACGCAGTATTTT. Translated, it gives CASSPSNQGYTQYF. This chain uses TRBV7-7 with TRBJ2-3, with D perhaps matching TRBD1 (5 bases). V lost 5 bases to trimming and J lost 7 bases, with 16 bases between them. The germline CDR1 and CDR2 sequences are SSHAT and FNYEAQ (reference sequence). The CDR3 spans 14 residues.

This clonotype was detected a few times. The chain is built from TRBV20-1 and TRBJ1-5, with a tentative D call TRBD1 (6 bases). The V end was cut by 5 bases, the J end by 4 bases, with 15 bases between. The CDR3 runs 14 residues. The V gene's germline CDR1 is DFQATT and CDR2 SNEGSKA (reference sequence). The DNA for the CDR3 is TGCAGTGCTCACAACAGGGCACCGAATCAGCCCCAGCATTTT. This translates into CSAHNRAPNQPQHF.

This rearrangement joins TRBV29-1 to TRBJ2-2, with D possibly matching TRBD2 (5 bases). V was shortened by 4 bases and J by 1 base, with 16 bases between the two germline ends. This CDR3 spans 16 amino acids. Germline CDR1 reads SQVTM; CDR2 reads ANQGSEA. As DNA, the CDR3 is TGCAGCGTTGGGCGAGGGCGGGTGAGGAACACCGGGGAGCTGTTTTTT. This translates into CSVGRGRVRNTGELFF.

This clonotype was seen only a few times. This rearrangement joins TRBV18 to TRBJ2-7; no definite D call. Germline lookup yields CDR1 KGHSH and CDR2 LQKENI. CDR3 length: 14 amino acids. Trimming cost V 6 bases and J 2 bases, with 14 bases left between them. The CDR3: CASSRTDGAYEQYV. CDR3 DNA: TGTGCCAGCTCCCGCACCGACGGAGCCTACGAGCAGTACGTC.

This clonotype was recorded at least ten times. The gene calls are TRBV5-5 and TRBJ2-3; D is undetermined. V was clipped by 4 bases and J by 6 bases, with 12 bases between them. CDR1 and CDR2 (germline): SGHKS, YYEKEE (reference sequence). This CDR3 comprises 13 residues. In DNA, the CDR3 is TGTGCCAGCAGCATACGACCTGGGGATACGCAGTATTTT. It encodes CASSIRPGDTQYF. The full variable domain, its missing parts supplied by reference TRBV5-5 and TRBJ2-3, is DAGVTQSPTHLIKTRGQQVTLRCSPISGHKSVSWYQQVLGQGPQFIFQYYEKEERGRGNFPDRFSARQFPNYSSELNVNALLLGDSALYLCASSIRPGDTQYFGPGTRLTVL.

The V and J genes are TRBV30 and TRBJ1-1; D not certain. The CDR3 sequence is 13 residues long. Germline V gene lookup returns CDR1 GTSNPN and CDR2 SVGIG (reference sequence). V gave up 2 bases and J gave up 2 bases, with 9 bases separating them. For the CDR3, the DNA is TGTGCCTGGAGTACCCACTCAAACACTGAAGCTTTCTTT. This sequence encodes CAWSTHSNTEAFF.

The chain joins TRBV29-1 to TRBJ2-3; the match to TRBD2 covers 8 bases. CDR1 is SQVTM, CDR2 ANQGSEA, per germline. The CDR3 consists of 13 residues. J was trimmed by 6 bases and V by 6 bases; bases with no gene match: 8. As DNA, the CDR3 is TGCAGCGTACTCGGGGGGGCAGGGGATACGCAGTATTTT. Its protein is CSVLGGAGDTQYF.

The table lists this clonotype with a few counts. This sequence joins TRBV28 and TRBJ1-3; D gene ambiguous. The V end lost 1 base, the J end lost 1 base, and 8 bases lay between the germline ends. CDR3 length: 15 amino acids. Germline CDR1 is MDHEN and CDR2 is SYDVKM. The CDR3 is CASSLSSGSGNTIYF. CDR3 nucleotides: TGTGCCAGCAGTTTATCCTCCGGGTCTGGAAACACCATATATTTT. Looking up the rest from reference TRBV28 and TRBJ1-3 gives the full variable domain: DVKVTQSSRYLVKRTGEKVFLECVQDMDHENMFWYRQDPGLGLRLIYFSYDVKMKEKGDIPEGYSVSREKKERFSLILESASTNQTSMYLCASSLSSGSGNTIYFGEGSWLTVV.

This clonotype was counted between two and nine times. V gene TRBV7-2 combines with J gene TRBJ2-7; D gene ambiguous. The CDR3 covers 14 residues. CDR1 and CDR2 from the germline V gene are SGHTA and FQGNSA. V was pared by 2 bases and J by 2 bases, with 10 bases between. In DNA form, the CDR3 reads TGTGCCAGCAGCTTATTCGGGTCGGCCTACGAGCAGTACTTC. Protein sequence: CASSLFGSAYEQYF.

This clonotype has just a few counts. V usage is TRBV11-3 and J usage is TRBJ2-7, with a possible D match to TRBD1 (6 bases). Germline loops: CDR1 SGHNT, CDR2 YENEEA. The CDR3 extends over 16 amino acids. Trimming left V 3 bases short and J 4 bases short, with 19 bases between. CDR3 coding DNA: TGTGCCAGCAGCTTTCGGGCTACAGGGAGCGGATACGAGCAGTACTTC. Its translation is CASSFRATGSGYEQYF.

This clonotype was seen at least ten times. The chain employs TRBV5-1 and TRBJ2-7, with 7 bases fitting TRBD1. This CDR3 is built from 13 residues. The V gene end was trimmed by 2 bases and the J gene end by 5 bases; junction bases not matched to a gene: 4. The V gene's germline CDR1 is SGHRS and CDR2 YFSETQ. DNA of the CDR3: TGCGCCAGCAGCTTCCGAACAGGGGACGAGCAGTACGTC. This gives the protein CASSFRTGDEQYV.